This TCR beta chain was obtained from a study of blood T cell repertoires in COVID-19. Study details: PBMCs, B-cell-depleted T cells, or T cells were the source of the cDNA or gDNA that made up the material.

CDR1 and CDR2 (germline): LGHDT, YNNKEL (reference sequence). The V gene lost 1 base and the J gene lost 3 bases, with 10 bases spanning the gap. The CDR3 length is 14 residues. Original processing methods: Estimation of nucleated cell counts was performed using reference gene primer amplification. Sequencing was performed with immunoSEQ multiplex PCR; in TCRdb, only in-frame clones are kept and a portion is missing. V and J calls and clone size are those listed in that table; D and trimming were worked out from the DNA. The sample holds around 260,000 clones, 85% to 90% seen once. This clonotype was obtained from a young man with acute or convalescent COVID-19. The chain carries TRBV3-1 (or the pseudogene TRBV3-2) and TRBJ2-7, with a tentative D call TRBD2 (6 bases). Sequenced material: peripheral blood. The chain's CDR3 is CASSQGGGYYEQYF. The CDR3 nucleotides read TGTGCCAGCAGCCAAGGGGGAGGATACTACGAGCAGTACTTC.